The present entry profiles one T cell receptor (beta chain) with its context. The sample belongs to a study of T cells after somatic rescue of genetic block. The table came from immunoSEQ multiplex PCR; TCRdb's copy has only in-frame clones and leaves some out. The profile shows around 67,000 clones, approximately 91% of them singletons. Trimming took 6 bases from V and 5 from J; bases not matched to a gene: 13. The length of the CDR3 is 15 residues. Germline lookup yields CDR1 MDHEN and CDR2 SYDVKM. The genes are TRBV28 and TRBJ2-7; TRBD1 agrees at 7 bases. The TCR originated in a man under 40. Sequenced input: peripheral blood mononuclear cells (PBMCs). The CDR3 here is CASSPGPTGYNEQYF. The CDR3 DNA is TGTGCCAGCAGCCCGGGCCCGACAGGGTACAACGAGCAGTACTTC.